The entry below gives a single TCR beta chain sequence along with its context. This specimen comes from a study of early T cells in non-severe SARS-CoV-2 infection. V trimming: 5 bases; J trimming: 7 bases; junction bases outside the gene matches: 11. The CDR3 is 16 residues long. Germline lookup yields CDR1 ENHRY and CDR2 SYGVKD. MiXCR, applied by TCRdb to the 5' RACE reads, yields one record per CDR3 protein. The sample contains tens of thousands of distinct CDR3 sequences, 10% to 15% of which appear only once. This chain uses TRBV10-3 with TRBJ2-3; TRBD2 agrees at 11 bases. Sequenced: whole blood. The receptor was isolated from an adult who was a healthcare worker with PCR-confirmed SARS-CoV-2 infection or an uninfected control (not recorded which). The DNA of the CDR3 is TGTGCCATCAGTCGAGAGGCTAGCGGGGGGTCTAATACGCAGTATTTT. It is translated as CAISREASGGSNTQYF.